The 14 T cell receptor beta chains in this list originate from one sample, sequenced in a study of blood T cell repertoires in COVID-19 (TCRdb year 2020). The protocol used for the library was the immunoSEQ multiplex PCR assay. Drawn from immuneACCESS, this table holds only the in-frame rearrangements with V and J called that TCRdb kept. Clones are partly lost; checked studies trace under half to an unresolved V gene and leave the rest unexplained. The sample table lists about 230,000 clones, 75% to 90% of them with a count of one. Around 2.6% of the sample goes to the ten largest clones. The sample consisted of peripheral blood. These receptors all stem from a woman in her seventies with active or convalescent COVID-19.

V and J are TRBV7-3 and TRBJ2-1; 8 nucleotides line up with TRBD2. From germline, CDR1 is SGHTA and CDR2 FQGTGA. The ends lost 4 bases at V and 0 bases at J; junction bases unmatched: 5. This CDR3 contains 16 residues. The CDR3 loop reads CASSSRGGSSYNEQFF. In nucleotides, the CDR3 is TGTGCCAGCAGCTCCCGGGGGGGCAGCTCCTACAATGAGCAGTTCTTC.

This clone turned up a few times. The chain employs TRBV27 and TRBJ2-7; unclear D gene. Germline CDR1 and CDR2: MNHEY and SMNVEV (reference sequence). V was shortened by 2 bases and J by 0 bases, with 11 bases between the two germline ends. This CDR3 is built from 15 residues. CDR3 region: CASSLRPQASYEQYF. The CDR3 nucleotides read TGTGCCAGCAGTTTACGCCCCCAAGCCTCCTACGAGCAGTACTTC.

This clone came up many times. The gene calls are TRBV5-4 and TRBJ2-7, with D perhaps matching TRBD1 (5 bases). V gave up 1 base and J gave up 1 base, with 6 bases separating them. This CDR3 has 13 residues. Germline lookup yields CDR1 SGHNT and CDR2 YYREEE (reference sequence). CDR3 nucleotides: TGTGCCAGCAGCTTGCGACAGTCCTACGAGCAGTACTTC. This sequence encodes CASSLRQSYEQYF.

This chain links TRBV5-1 with TRBJ2-7, with 9 bases lining up with TRBD1. This CDR3 has 16 residues. Per germline, CDR1 SGHRS and CDR2 YFSETQ. Trimming at V came to 4 bases and at J to 0 bases, leaving 8 bases not matched to a gene. The CDR3 bases are TGCGCCAGCAGCCCCACGACAGGGGGGAGCTCCTACGAGCAGTACTTC. It yields the protein CASSPTTGGSSYEQYF.

The chain couples TRBV6-5 to TRBJ2-1, with D possibly matching TRBD2 (5 bases). With 6 bases removed from V and 14 bases from J, the gap between germline ends came to 23 bases. Germline V lookup: CDR1 MNHEY, CDR2 SVGAGI. The CDR3 has 14 amino acids. Here the CDR3 reads CASRPPGTFLGEFF. The CDR3, as DNA: TGTGCCAGCAGACCCCCCGGCACCTTTCTCGGGGAGTTCTTC.

The chain is built from TRBV3-1 (or the pseudogene TRBV3-2) and TRBJ1-2; D call uncertain. The CDR3 is 15 residues long. Trimming left V 0 bases short and J 2 bases short, with 10 bases between. CDR1 and CDR2 (germline): LGHDT, YNNKEL (reference sequence). CDR3 coding DNA: TGTGCCAGCAGCCAAGATTCCAACAGAAACTATGGCTACACCTTC. This codes for CASSQDSNRNYGYTF.

V and J are TRBV7-9 and TRBJ2-1; D possibly corresponds to TRBD1 (6 bases). This CDR3 is built from 15 residues. V was trimmed by 3 bases and J by 8 bases, leaving 17 bases between them. Germline CDR1 and CDR2: SEHNR and FQNEAQ (reference sequence). CDR3 region: CASSFTGSIGYEQFF. The CDR3 DNA reads TGTGCCAGCAGCTTTACAGGGTCTATAGGCTATGAGCAGTTCTTC.

This chain joins TRBV9 and TRBJ1-3; the match to TRBD1 covers 8 bases. The CDR3 has 16 amino acids. V trimming: 4 bases; J trimming: 4 bases; junction bases outside the gene matches: 10. Germline V gene data show CDR1 as SGDLS and CDR2 as YYNGEE. The CDR3 spells CASSLRTGKVGNTIYF. CDR3 bases: TGTGCCAGCAGCCTCAGGACAGGGAAAGTCGGAAACACCATATATTTT.

The J gene is TRBJ2-7, the V gene TRBV29-1, with TRBD2 as a possible D gene (5 bases). The V gene lost 4 bases and the J gene lost 0 bases, with 7 bases spanning the gap. This CDR3 is built from 12 residues. Germline CDR1 and CDR2: SQVTM and ANQGSEA. Written as DNA, the CDR3 is TGCAGCGTTGCCCGGGACTCCTACGAGCAGTACTTC. It encodes CSVARDSYEQYF.

This clone was observed a handful of times. The rearrangement links TRBV5-1 to TRBJ2-7; 10 bases are shared with TRBD1. CDR1 and CDR2 from the germline V gene are SGHRS and YFSETQ. Unmatched junction bases numbered 6, after V lost 4 bases and J lost 5 bases. The CDR3 covers 14 residues. This chain's CDR3 is CASSLGTGDNEQYF. The CDR3 DNA sequence: TGCGCCAGCAGCCTCGGGACAGGGGACAACGAGCAGTACTTC.

The V call is TRBV5-1, the J call TRBJ2-7; 10 bases agree with TRBD1. Germline V lookup: CDR1 SGHRS, CDR2 YFSETQ. After removal of 1 base from V and 4 bases from J, the junction contained 2 bases not matched to a gene. The CDR3 length is 14 residues. CDR3 sequence: CASSLTGQGYEQYF. CDR3 DNA: TGCGCCAGCAGCTTGACGGGACAGGGGTACGAGCAGTACTTC.

This chain uses TRBV11-3 with TRBJ1-5; TRBD1 might be the D (5 bases). The CDR3 consists of 16 residues. Germline V gene lookup returns CDR1 SGHNT and CDR2 YENEEA. V gave up 5 bases and J gave up 5 bases, with 19 bases separating them. In DNA, the CDR3 is TGTGCCAGCAGCCCCGTAGCAGGGAAGGCGGATCAGCCCCAGCATTTT. As protein: CASSPVAGKADQPQHF.

The V call is TRBV10-1, the J call TRBJ2-5; 8 nucleotides line up with TRBD1. The CDR3 is made up of 13 amino acids. The V segment lost 6 bases and the J segment 6 bases; nucleotides outside the gene matches: 6. Germline V gene lookup returns CDR1 WNHNN and CDR2 SYGVQD (reference sequence). The CDR3 spells CASRGQGKKTQYF. CDR3 coding DNA: TGCGCCAGCAGAGGACAGGGAAAAAAGACCCAGTACTTC.

The chain links TRBV30 to TRBJ2-5; possibly TRBD1 for D (5 bases). This CDR3 comprises 14 residues. CDR1 and CDR2 (germline): GTSNPN, SVGIG (reference sequence). Between the trimmed V and J ends, which lost 0 bases and 5 bases, there was a span of 13 bases. The CDR3 here is CAWSVQAGWETQYF. DNA for the CDR3: TGTGCCTGGAGTGTACAGGCAGGATGGGAGACCCAGTACTTC.